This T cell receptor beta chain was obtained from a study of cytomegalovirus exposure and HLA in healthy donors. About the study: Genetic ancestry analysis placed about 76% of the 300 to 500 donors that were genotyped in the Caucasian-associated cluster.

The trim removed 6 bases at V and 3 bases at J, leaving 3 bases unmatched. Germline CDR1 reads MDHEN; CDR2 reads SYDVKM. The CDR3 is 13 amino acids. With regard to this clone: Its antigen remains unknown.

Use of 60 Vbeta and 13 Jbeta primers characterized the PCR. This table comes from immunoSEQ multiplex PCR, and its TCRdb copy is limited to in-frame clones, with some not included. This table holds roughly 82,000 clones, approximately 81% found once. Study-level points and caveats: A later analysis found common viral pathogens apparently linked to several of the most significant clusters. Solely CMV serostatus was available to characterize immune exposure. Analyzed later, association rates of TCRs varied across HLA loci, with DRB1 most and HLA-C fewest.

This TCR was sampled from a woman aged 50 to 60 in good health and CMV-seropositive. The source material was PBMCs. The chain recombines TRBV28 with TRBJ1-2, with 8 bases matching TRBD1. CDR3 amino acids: CASSRTGYYGYTF. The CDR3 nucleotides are TGTGCCAGCAGCCGGACAGGGTACTATGGCTACACCTTC.